The source of this TCR beta chain is a study of shared clonotypes between healthy human individuals. Study at large: Aged 18 to 49, the donors were a couple of women and a few men. Per-donor plates numbered three CD4 naive, three CD4 memory, two CD8 naive and one CD8 memory.

The CDR3 has 15 amino acids. Measured with immunoSEQ multiplex PCR; TCRdb has only the in-frame clones, and not every one. The data show about 2.4 million clones, around 90% seen once. This receptor was obtained from a man younger than 30 in good health. Sample: naive CD4+ T cells sorted from blood. Described subset: CD45RA+ positively selected. The V call is TRBV12-2, the J call TRBJ2-2; TRBD1 was called by the table and not checked on the DNA. TRBV12-2 is noted as a pseudogene. The DNA for the CDR3 is TGTGCAAGTCGCTCACAGGGAACGAACACCGGGGAGCTGTTTTTT. Protein sequence: CASRSQGTNTGELFF.